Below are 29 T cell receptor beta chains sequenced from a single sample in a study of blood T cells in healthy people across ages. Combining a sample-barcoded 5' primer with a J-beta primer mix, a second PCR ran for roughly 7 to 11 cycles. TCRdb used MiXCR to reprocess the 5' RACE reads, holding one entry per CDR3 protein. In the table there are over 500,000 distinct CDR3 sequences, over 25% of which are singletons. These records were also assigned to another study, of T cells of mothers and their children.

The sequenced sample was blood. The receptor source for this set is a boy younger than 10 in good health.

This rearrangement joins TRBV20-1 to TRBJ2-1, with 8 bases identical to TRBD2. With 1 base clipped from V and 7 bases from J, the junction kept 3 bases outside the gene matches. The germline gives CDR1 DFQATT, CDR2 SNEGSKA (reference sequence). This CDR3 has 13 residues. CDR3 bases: TGCAGTGCTAGAGCTCCTAGCGGGAATGAGCAGTTCTTC. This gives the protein CSARAPSGNEQFF.

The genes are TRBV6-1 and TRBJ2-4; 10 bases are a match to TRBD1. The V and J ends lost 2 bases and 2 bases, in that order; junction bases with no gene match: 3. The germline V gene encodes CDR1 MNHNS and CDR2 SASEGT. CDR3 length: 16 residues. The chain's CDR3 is CASSEWTGGTKNIQYF. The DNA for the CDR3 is TGTGCCAGCAGTGAATGGACAGGGGGGACCAAAAACATTCAGTACTTC.

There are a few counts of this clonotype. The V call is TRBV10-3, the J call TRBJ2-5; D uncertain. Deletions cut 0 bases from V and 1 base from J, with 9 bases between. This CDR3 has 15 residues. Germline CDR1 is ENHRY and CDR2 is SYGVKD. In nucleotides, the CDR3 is TGTGCCATCAGTGAGTCAATGGGGTCCCAAGAGACCCAGTACTTC. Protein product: CAISESMGSQETQYF.

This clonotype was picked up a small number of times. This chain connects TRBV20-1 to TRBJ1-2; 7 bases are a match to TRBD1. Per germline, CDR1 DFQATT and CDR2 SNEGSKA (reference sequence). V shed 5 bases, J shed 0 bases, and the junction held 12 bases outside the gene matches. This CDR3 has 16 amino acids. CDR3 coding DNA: TGCAGTGCTTCCGGTGCAGGGGGATTAGCTAACTATGGCTACACCTTC. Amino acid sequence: CSASGAGGLANYGYTF.

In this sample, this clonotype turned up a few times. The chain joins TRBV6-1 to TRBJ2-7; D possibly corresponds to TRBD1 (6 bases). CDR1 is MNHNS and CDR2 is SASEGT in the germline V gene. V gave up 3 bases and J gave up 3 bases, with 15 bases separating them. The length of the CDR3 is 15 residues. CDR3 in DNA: TGTGCCAGCAGTGAGGGACATCCGCCTTACTACGAGCAGTACTTC. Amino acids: CASSEGHPPYYEQYF.

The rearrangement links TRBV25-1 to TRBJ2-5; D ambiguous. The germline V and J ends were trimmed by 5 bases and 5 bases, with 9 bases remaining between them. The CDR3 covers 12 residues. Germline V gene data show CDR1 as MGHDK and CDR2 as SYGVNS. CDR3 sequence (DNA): TGTGCCAGCAGTATTGGATTGGAGACCCAGTACTTC. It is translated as CASSIGLETQYF. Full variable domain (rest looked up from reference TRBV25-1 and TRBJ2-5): EADIYQTPRYLVIGTGKKITLECSQTMGHDKMYWYQQDPGMELHLIHYSYGVNSTEKGDLSSESTVSRIRTEHFPLTLESARPSHTSQYLCASSIGLETQYFGPGTRLLVL.

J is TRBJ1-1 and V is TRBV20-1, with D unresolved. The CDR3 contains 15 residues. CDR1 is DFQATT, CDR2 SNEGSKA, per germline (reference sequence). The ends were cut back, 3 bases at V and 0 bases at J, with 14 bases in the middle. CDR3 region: CSASRRVGMNTEAFF. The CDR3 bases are TGCAGTGCTAGTCGGAGGGTCGGAATGAACACTGAAGCTTTCTTT.

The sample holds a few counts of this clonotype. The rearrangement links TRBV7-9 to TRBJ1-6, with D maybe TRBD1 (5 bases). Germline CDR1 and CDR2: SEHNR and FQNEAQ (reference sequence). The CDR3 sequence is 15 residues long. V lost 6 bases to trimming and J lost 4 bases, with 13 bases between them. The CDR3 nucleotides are TGTGCCAGCAGGGAGCCGGGACGGTATAATTCACCCCTCCACTTT. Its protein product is CASREPGRYNSPLHF.

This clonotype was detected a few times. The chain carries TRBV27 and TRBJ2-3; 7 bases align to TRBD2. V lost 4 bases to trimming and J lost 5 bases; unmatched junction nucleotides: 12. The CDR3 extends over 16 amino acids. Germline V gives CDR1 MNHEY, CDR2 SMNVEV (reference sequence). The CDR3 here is CASSYSISGVQDTQYF. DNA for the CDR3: TGTGCCAGCAGTTATTCTATCAGCGGGGTCCAAGATACGCAGTATTTT.

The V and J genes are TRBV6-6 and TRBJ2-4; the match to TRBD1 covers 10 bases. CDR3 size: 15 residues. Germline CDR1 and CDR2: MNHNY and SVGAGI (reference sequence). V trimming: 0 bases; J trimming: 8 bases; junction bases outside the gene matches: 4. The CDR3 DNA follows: TGTGCCAGCAGTTACTCGACGGACAGGGGGGACATTCAGTACTTC. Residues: CASSYSTDRGDIQYF.

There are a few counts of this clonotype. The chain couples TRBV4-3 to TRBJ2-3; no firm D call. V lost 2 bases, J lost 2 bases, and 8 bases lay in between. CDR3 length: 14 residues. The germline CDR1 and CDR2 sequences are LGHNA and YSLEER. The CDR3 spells CASSQQDNTDTQYF. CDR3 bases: TGCGCCAGCAGCCAACAAGACAACACAGATACGCAGTATTTT.

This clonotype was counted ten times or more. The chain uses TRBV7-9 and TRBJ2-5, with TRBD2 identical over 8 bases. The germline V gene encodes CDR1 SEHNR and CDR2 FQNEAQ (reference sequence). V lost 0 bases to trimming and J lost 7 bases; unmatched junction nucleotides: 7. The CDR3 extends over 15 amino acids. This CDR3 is CASSLAGLVERTQYF. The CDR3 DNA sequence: TGTGCCAGCAGCTTAGCGGGACTAGTGGAAAGGACCCAGTACTTC.

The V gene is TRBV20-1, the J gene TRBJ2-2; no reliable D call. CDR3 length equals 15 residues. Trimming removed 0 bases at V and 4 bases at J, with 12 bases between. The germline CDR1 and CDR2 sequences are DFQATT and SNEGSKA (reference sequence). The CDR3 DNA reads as TGCAGTGCTAGAGATCTGGGGTCGGCCACCGGGGAGCTGTTTTTT. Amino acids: CSARDLGSATGELFF.

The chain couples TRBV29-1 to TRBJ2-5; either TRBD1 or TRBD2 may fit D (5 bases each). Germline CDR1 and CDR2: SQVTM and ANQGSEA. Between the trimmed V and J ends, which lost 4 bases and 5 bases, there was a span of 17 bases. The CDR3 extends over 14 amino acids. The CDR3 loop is CSVVRWDLVETQYF. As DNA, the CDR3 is TGCAGCGTTGTGAGGTGGGACCTGGTGGAGACCCAGTACTTC. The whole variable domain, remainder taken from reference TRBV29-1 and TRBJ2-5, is SAVISQKPSRDICQRGTSLTIQCQVDSQVTMMFWYRQQPGQSLTLIATANQGSEATYESGFVIDKFPISRPNLTFSTLTVSNMSPEDSSIYLCSVVRWDLVETQYFGPGTRLLVL.

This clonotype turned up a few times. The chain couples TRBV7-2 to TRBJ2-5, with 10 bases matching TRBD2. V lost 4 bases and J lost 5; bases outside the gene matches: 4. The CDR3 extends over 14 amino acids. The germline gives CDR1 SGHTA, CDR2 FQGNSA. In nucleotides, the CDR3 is TGTGCCAGCAGCTCGGTAGCGGGAGGCGAGACCCAGTACTTC. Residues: CASSSVAGGETQYF.

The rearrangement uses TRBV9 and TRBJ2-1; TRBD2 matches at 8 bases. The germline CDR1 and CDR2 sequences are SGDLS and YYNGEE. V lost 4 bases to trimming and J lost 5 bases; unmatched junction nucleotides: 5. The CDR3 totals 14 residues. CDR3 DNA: TGTGCCAGCAGCCCGGGGGGGGCGAACAATGAGCAGTTCTTC. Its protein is CASSPGGANNEQFF.

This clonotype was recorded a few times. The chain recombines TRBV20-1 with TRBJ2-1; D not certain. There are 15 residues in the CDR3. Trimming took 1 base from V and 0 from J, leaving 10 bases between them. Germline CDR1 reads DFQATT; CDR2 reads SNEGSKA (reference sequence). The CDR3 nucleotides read TGCAGTGCTAGAGTTGGGTTTAGCTCCTACAATGAGCAGTTCTTC. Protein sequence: CSARVGFSSYNEQFF.

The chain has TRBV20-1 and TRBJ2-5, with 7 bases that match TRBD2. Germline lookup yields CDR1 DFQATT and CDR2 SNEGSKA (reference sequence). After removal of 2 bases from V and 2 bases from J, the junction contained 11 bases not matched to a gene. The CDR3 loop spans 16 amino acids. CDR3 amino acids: CSARKGLAGRQETQYF. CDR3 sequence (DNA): TGCAGTGCTAGAAAGGGCTTAGCGGGCCGGCAAGAGACCCAGTACTTC.

CDR3 loop: CASSLVRMSSTDTQYF. The DNA for the CDR3 is TGCGCCAGCAGCTTGGTGCGGATGTCTAGCACAGATACGCAGTATTTT. The chain uses TRBV5-1 and TRBJ2-3; D is unresolved. The germline CDR1 and CDR2 sequences are SGHRS and YFSETQ. This CDR3 is built from 16 residues. The V end was cut by 0 bases, the J end by 0 bases, with 11 bases between.

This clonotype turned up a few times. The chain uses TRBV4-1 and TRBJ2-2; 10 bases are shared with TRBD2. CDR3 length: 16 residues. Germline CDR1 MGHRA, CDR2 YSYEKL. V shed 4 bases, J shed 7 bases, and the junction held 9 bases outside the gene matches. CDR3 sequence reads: CASSPRASGGGGELFF. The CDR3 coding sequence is TGCGCCAGCAGCCCTCGGGCTAGCGGGGGCGGCGGGGAGCTGTTTTTT.

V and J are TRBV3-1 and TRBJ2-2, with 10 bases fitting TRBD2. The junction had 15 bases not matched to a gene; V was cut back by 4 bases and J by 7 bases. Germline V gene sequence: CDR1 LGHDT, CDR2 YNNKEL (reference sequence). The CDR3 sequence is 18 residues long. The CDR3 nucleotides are TGTGCCAGCAGCCCGTATGGAAAGCGGGGGGGCTGCAGCGGGGAGCTGTTTTTT. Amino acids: CASSPYGKRGGCSGELFF. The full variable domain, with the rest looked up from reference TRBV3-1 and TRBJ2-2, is DTAVSQTPKYLVTQMGNDKSIKCEQNLGHDTMYWYKQDSKKFLKIMFSYNNKELIINETVPNRFSPKSPDKAHLNLHINSLELGDSAVYFCASSPYGKRGGCSGELFFGEGSRLTVL.

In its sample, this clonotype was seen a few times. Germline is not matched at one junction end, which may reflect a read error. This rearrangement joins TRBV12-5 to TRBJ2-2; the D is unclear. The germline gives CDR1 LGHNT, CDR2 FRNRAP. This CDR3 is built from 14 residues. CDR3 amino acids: CASGFIGNTGELFF. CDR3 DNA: TGTGCGAGTGGTTTCATCGGGAACACCGGGGAGCTGTTTTTT.

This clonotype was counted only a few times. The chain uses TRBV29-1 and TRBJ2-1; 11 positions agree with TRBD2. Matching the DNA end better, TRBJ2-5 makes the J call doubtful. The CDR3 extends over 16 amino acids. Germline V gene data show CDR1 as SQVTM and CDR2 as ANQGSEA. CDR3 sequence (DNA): TGCAGCGTTGAAGATAGTCTAGCGGGAGGAATAGAGACCCAGTACTTC. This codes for CSVEDSLAGGIETQYF.

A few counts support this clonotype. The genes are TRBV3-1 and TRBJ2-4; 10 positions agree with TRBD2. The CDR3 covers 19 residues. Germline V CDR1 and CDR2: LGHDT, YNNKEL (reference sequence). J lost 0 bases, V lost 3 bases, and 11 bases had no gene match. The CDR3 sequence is CASSHPMGSGRIAKNIQYF. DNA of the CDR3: TGTGCCAGCAGCCATCCCATGGGTAGCGGGAGGATAGCCAAAAACATTCAGTACTTC.

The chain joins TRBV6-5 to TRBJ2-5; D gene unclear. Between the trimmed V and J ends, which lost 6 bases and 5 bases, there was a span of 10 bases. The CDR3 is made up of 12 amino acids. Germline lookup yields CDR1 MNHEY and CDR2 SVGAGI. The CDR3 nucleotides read TGTGCCAGCAGAGGAGTGAGTGAGACCCAGTACTTC. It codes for CASRGVSETQYF.

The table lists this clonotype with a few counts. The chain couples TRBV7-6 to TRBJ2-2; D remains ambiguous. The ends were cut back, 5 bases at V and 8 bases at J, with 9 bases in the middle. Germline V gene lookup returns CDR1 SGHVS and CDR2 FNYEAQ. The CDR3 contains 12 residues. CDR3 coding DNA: TGTGCCAGCAGCCGCTCGTTAGGGGAGCTGTTTTTT. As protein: CASSRSLGELFF.

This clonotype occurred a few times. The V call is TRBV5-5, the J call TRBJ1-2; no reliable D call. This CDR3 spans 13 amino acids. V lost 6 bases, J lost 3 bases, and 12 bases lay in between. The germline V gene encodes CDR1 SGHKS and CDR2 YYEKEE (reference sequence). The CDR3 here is CASNHRGDYGYTF. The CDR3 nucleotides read TGTGCCAGCAACCATCGAGGCGACTATGGCTACACCTTC.

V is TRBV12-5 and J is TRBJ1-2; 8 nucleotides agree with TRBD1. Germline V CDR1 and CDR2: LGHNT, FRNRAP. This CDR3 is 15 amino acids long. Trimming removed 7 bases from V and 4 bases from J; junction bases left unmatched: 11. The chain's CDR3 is CASDFPGGDTYGYTF. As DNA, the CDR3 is TGTGCTAGTGATTTCCCAGGGGGCGATACCTATGGCTACACCTTC.

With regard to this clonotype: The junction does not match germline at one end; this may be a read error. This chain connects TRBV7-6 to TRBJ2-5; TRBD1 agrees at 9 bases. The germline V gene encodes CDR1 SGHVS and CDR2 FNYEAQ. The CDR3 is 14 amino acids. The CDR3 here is CASSSGTGREAQYF. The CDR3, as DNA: TGTGCCAGCAGCTCGGGGACAGGGCGAGAGGCCCAGTACTTC.